The rows below give T cell receptor beta chains drawn from one sample of a study of CD4 and CD8 cells across lung adenocarcinoma regions. TCRdb itself ran the PCR reads through MiXCR, one entry per CDR3 protein. Among around 15,000 distinct CDR3 sequences listed, around 40% were seen once. The sequenced material came from CD4+ T cells from the center of a lung tumor. Receptors were obtained from a male donor with lung adenocarcinoma. The CD4 and CD8 labels of this study may be unreliable. The CDR3 runs from the conserved cysteine through the conserved F or W. Fields, in order: CDR3 DNA, CDR3 protein, CDR3 length, clone size, V gene, J gene, D gene. A D gene is named only where the DNA matches it firmly. A row's size may be missing; if present it is once, few, many or a size class.

cdr3_nt: TGTGCCAGCAGCGTAGAGGCAGGGGGTTTGGGCTACACCTTC; cdr3_aa: CASSVEAGGLGYTF; cdr3_length: 14; clone_size: -; v_call: TRBV9; j_call: TRBJ1-2; d_call: TRBD1
cdr3_nt: TGTGCCAGCAGCGCCGTAGCGGGAGAGTCCACAGATACGCAGTATTTT; cdr3_aa: CASSAVAGESTDTQYF; cdr3_length: 16; clone_size: many; v_call: TRBV6-4; j_call: TRBJ2-3; d_call: TRBD2
cdr3_nt: TGCGCCAGCAGACGCCAAACAGGATTTAATGAAAAACTGTTTTTT; cdr3_aa: CASRRQTGFNEKLFF; cdr3_length: 15; clone_size: -; v_call: TRBV10-1; j_call: TRBJ1-4; d_call: -
cdr3_nt: TGTGCCAGCTGGAGAGGGGACAGGGTAGGCTACGAGCAGTACTTC; cdr3_aa: CASWRGDRVGYEQYF; cdr3_length: 15; clone_size: few; v_call: TRBV6-1; j_call: TRBJ2-7; d_call: TRBD1
cdr3_nt: TGTGCCAGCAGCTTAGTAGGGACAGGAGCTAACGAAGCTTTCTTT; cdr3_aa: CASSLVGTGANEAFF; cdr3_length: 15; clone_size: few; v_call: TRBV11-1; j_call: TRBJ1-1; d_call: TRBD1
cdr3_nt: TGCGCCAGTTGTGAGGGGGGCAGCAGTTTTGGCAAAGATACGCAGTATTTT; cdr3_aa: CASCEGGSSFGKDTQYF; cdr3_length: 17; clone_size: -; v_call: TRBV10-1; j_call: TRBJ2-3; d_call: -
cdr3_nt: TGTGCCAGCAGAGACCAGGGGGTTGAGTCCCGGTTTTTC; cdr3_aa: CASRDQGVESRFF; cdr3_length: 13; clone_size: -; v_call: TRBV6-1; j_call: TRBJ2-5; d_call: TRBD1
cdr3_nt: TGTGCCAGCAGCCGCAGGAACACTGAAGCTTTCTTT; cdr3_aa: CASSRRNTEAFF; cdr3_length: 12; clone_size: medium-sized; v_call: TRBV6-1; j_call: TRBJ1-1; d_call: -
cdr3_nt: TGTGCCAGCAGTGAAATGGCTAGCGGGAAAAACACCCAGTACTTC; cdr3_aa: CASSEMASGKNTQYF; cdr3_length: 15; clone_size: -; v_call: TRBV6-1; j_call: TRBJ2-4; d_call: TRBD2
cdr3_nt: TGTGCCAGCAGAATCCGGGGCCGGCGGGCCAAAGATACGCAGTATTTT; cdr3_aa: CASRIRGRRAKDTQYF; cdr3_length: 16; clone_size: -; v_call: TRBV25-1; j_call: TRBJ2-3; d_call: -
cdr3_nt: TGCGCCAGGAAGGGACAGGGTGTTGGCTACACCTTC; cdr3_aa: CARKGQGVGYTF; cdr3_length: 12; clone_size: -; v_call: TRBV10-1; j_call: TRBJ1-2; d_call: TRBD1
cdr3_nt: TGTGCCAGCAGTGGTGGGACAGGGGGAATGAGGTCCCAGTACTTC; cdr3_aa: CASSGGTGGMRSQYF; cdr3_length: 15; clone_size: medium-sized; v_call: TRBV6-1; j_call: TRBJ2-5; d_call: TRBD1
cdr3_nt: TGCGCCAGCAGTCCCTACACGGGCCATTTCACAGATACGCAGTATTTT; cdr3_aa: CASSPYTGHFTDTQYF; cdr3_length: 16; clone_size: -; v_call: TRBV10-1; j_call: TRBJ2-3; d_call: -
cdr3_nt: TGTGCCAGCAGGACCTGGAGGGGGGAGACCCAGTACTTC; cdr3_aa: CASRTWRGETQYF; cdr3_length: 13; clone_size: few; v_call: TRBV6-4; j_call: TRBJ2-5; d_call: -
cdr3_nt: TGCGCCAGCAGTGACCCCGGAACATCTCAAGAGACCCAGTACTTC; cdr3_aa: CASSDPGTSQETQYF; cdr3_length: 15; clone_size: few; v_call: TRBV10-2; j_call: TRBJ2-5; d_call: -
cdr3_nt: TGTGCCAGCAGCAAAGGGCTAGCGGGAGAGGTGACCCAGTACTTC; cdr3_aa: CASSKGLAGEVTQYF; cdr3_length: 15; clone_size: -; v_call: TRBV6-1; j_call: TRBJ2-5; d_call: TRBD2
cdr3_nt: TGCGCCAGCAGCTTGGCCGGGGGCCCCACCGGGAATGAGCAGTTCTTC; cdr3_aa: CASSLAGGPTGNEQFF; cdr3_length: 16; clone_size: many; v_call: TRBV5-1; j_call: TRBJ2-1; d_call: -
cdr3_nt: TGCGCCAGCAGCCCCGCCTTTCTAGCGGGAGAAACAGATACGCAGTATTTT; cdr3_aa: CASSPAFLAGETDTQYF; cdr3_length: 17; clone_size: few; v_call: TRBV4-1; j_call: TRBJ2-3; d_call: TRBD2
cdr3_nt: TGTGCCAGCAGTTACCGCACCGGGACTCGGCAGTTCTTC; cdr3_aa: CASSYRTGTRQFF; cdr3_length: 13; clone_size: medium-sized; v_call: TRBV6-5; j_call: TRBJ2-1; d_call: -
cdr3_nt: TGCGCCAGCAGCTTGGAGGTTGACTACGAGCAGTACTTC; cdr3_aa: CASSLEVDYEQYF; cdr3_length: 13; clone_size: few; v_call: TRBV5-1; j_call: TRBJ2-7; d_call: -
cdr3_nt: TGTGCCAGCAGTTTCCTAGCGGGAGGGCCCTTCAATGAGCAGTTCTTC; cdr3_aa: CASSFLAGGPFNEQFF; cdr3_length: 16; clone_size: large; v_call: TRBV28; j_call: TRBJ2-1; d_call: TRBD2
cdr3_nt: TGTGCCAGCAGTAAGGGGGGATCAAACTATGGCTACACCTTC; cdr3_aa: CASSKGGSNYGYTF; cdr3_length: 14; clone_size: -; v_call: TRBV27; j_call: TRBJ1-2; d_call: -
cdr3_nt: TGTGCCACGACGGTTAGGACAGGCACCTACAATGAGCAGTTCTTC; cdr3_aa: CATTVRTGTYNEQFF; cdr3_length: 15; clone_size: -; v_call: TRBV10-3; j_call: TRBJ2-1; d_call: TRBD1
cdr3_nt: TGTGCCAGCAGTCAGGGGATGCGGGGCCGAGGCTCGGATACCCAGTATTTT; cdr3_aa: CASSQGMRGRGSDTQYF; cdr3_length: 17; clone_size: once; v_call: TRBV27; j_call: TRBJ2-3; d_call: -
cdr3_nt: TGTGCCAGCTCCCCGCAGATCGCCTACGAGCAGTACTTC; cdr3_aa: CASSPQIAYEQYF; cdr3_length: 13; clone_size: -; v_call: TRBV6-1; j_call: TRBJ2-7; d_call: -
cdr3_nt: TGTGCCAGCAGTTTACGCCCAGCGGGAGTCCGGGAGTATTTT; cdr3_aa: CASSLRPAGVREYF; cdr3_length: 14; clone_size: few; v_call: TRBV27; j_call: TRBJ2-3; d_call: TRBD2
cdr3_nt: TGTGCCAGCACTAGGTCGGGATCTAACTATGGCTACACCTTC; cdr3_aa: CASTRSGSNYGYTF; cdr3_length: 14; clone_size: few; v_call: TRBV6-2/TRBV6-3; j_call: TRBJ1-2; d_call: -
cdr3_nt: TGCGCCAGCAGCCTCCCCTCGGGTAGCGGAATTAACACCGGGGAGCTGTTTTTT; cdr3_aa: CASSLPSGSGINTGELFF; cdr3_length: 18; clone_size: -; v_call: TRBV4-1; j_call: TRBJ2-2; d_call: -
cdr3_nt: TGTGCCAGCAGCTTGGCTAAGGGGGAGACCCAGTACTTC; cdr3_aa: CASSLAKGETQYF; cdr3_length: 13; clone_size: medium-sized; v_call: TRBV7-2; j_call: TRBJ2-5; d_call: -
cdr3_nt: TGTGCCAGCAGCTCCCTCGGGTTGGGGTGGGTCAAAAACATTCAGTACTTC; cdr3_aa: CASSSLGLGWVKNIQYF; cdr3_length: 17; clone_size: medium-sized; v_call: TRBV27; j_call: TRBJ2-4; d_call: -
cdr3_nt: TGTGCCAGCTCCACTAGCGGGAGCTCCTACGAGCAGTACTTC; cdr3_aa: CASSTSGSSYEQYF; cdr3_length: 14; clone_size: -; v_call: TRBV6-1; j_call: TRBJ2-7; d_call: TRBD2
cdr3_nt: TGTGCCAGCAGTGCGGGCGGGACCTACGAGCAGTACTTC; cdr3_aa: CASSAGGTYEQYF; cdr3_length: 13; clone_size: many; v_call: TRBV6-1; j_call: TRBJ2-7; d_call: -
cdr3_nt: TGTGCCAGCAGCTTATCTGGAGCTTACTCCTACAATGAGCAGTTCTTC; cdr3_aa: CASSLSGAYSYNEQFF; cdr3_length: 16; clone_size: -; v_call: TRBV11-3; j_call: TRBJ2-1; d_call: -
cdr3_nt: TGTGCCAGCGGCCTCCAGGCCGGAATCCCCGATGCGCTGTATTTT; cdr3_aa: CASGLQAGIPDALYF; cdr3_length: 15; clone_size: -; v_call: TRBV6-1; j_call: TRBJ2-2; d_call: -
cdr3_nt: TGTGCCTGGAGTAGGGGGGGTCCTGAAAAACTGTTTTTT; cdr3_aa: CAWSRGGPEKLFF; cdr3_length: 13; clone_size: -; v_call: TRBV30; j_call: TRBJ1-4; d_call: -
cdr3_nt: TGTGCCTCCCCAGCGGCACTGGGGAATGAGCAGTTCTTC; cdr3_aa: CASPAALGNEQFF; cdr3_length: 13; clone_size: once; v_call: TRBV10-3; j_call: TRBJ2-1; d_call: -
cdr3_nt: TGTGCCAGCAGGGTATACGGCCGCACAGAGACCCAGTATTTC; cdr3_aa: CASRVYGRTETQYF; cdr3_length: 14; clone_size: -; v_call: TRBV6-1; j_call: TRBJ2-3; d_call: -
cdr3_nt: TGCGCCAGCAGTGAGTCGGGGGGGCCATTAGAGACCCAGTACTTC; cdr3_aa: CASSESGGPLETQYF; cdr3_length: 15; clone_size: -; v_call: TRBV10-1; j_call: TRBJ2-5; d_call: -
cdr3_nt: TGTGCCAGCAGCTTAGTAAGAGGCGAGCAGTACTTC; cdr3_aa: CASSLVRGEQYF; cdr3_length: 12; clone_size: few; v_call: TRBV11-2; j_call: TRBJ2-7; d_call: -
cdr3_nt: TGTGCCAGCAGTTACTCCGAACCGGGAGAGAGCACCGGGGAGCTGTTTTTT; cdr3_aa: CASSYSEPGESTGELFF; cdr3_length: 17; clone_size: many; v_call: TRBV6-5; j_call: TRBJ2-2; d_call: -
cdr3_nt: TGTGCCAGCAGCTTAAATGGGGTTAGGGATACGCAGTATTTT; cdr3_aa: CASSLNGVRDTQYF; cdr3_length: 14; clone_size: -; v_call: TRBV7-2; j_call: TRBJ2-3; d_call: -
cdr3_nt: TGTGCCAGCAGACTCCAGGCTGTGAGCCCCGATACGCAGTTTTTT; cdr3_aa: CASRLQAVSPDTQFF; cdr3_length: 15; clone_size: -; v_call: TRBV6-1; j_call: TRBJ2-2; d_call: -
cdr3_nt: TGTGCCAGCTACGGGATTGGAGAGACCCAGTACTTC; cdr3_aa: CASYGIGETQYF; cdr3_length: 12; clone_size: -; v_call: TRBV6-1; j_call: TRBJ2-5; d_call: -
cdr3_nt: TGTGCCATCAGACTCCAGTCCGTAATCACAGGGACGCAGTATTTT; cdr3_aa: CAIRLQSVITGTQYF; cdr3_length: 15; clone_size: -; v_call: TRBV10-3; j_call: TRBJ2-3; d_call: -
cdr3_nt: TGTGCCAGCAGGGACCTGGGGTCGTGGGACTGGGATACCCAGTATTTT; cdr3_aa: CASRDLGSWDWDTQYF; cdr3_length: 16; clone_size: -; v_call: TRBV6-1; j_call: TRBJ2-3; d_call: -
cdr3_nt: TGTGCCAGCAGCTTATCGATGGGGTATGAGCAGTTCTTC; cdr3_aa: CASSLSMGYEQFF; cdr3_length: 13; clone_size: many; v_call: TRBV11-3; j_call: TRBJ2-1; d_call: -
cdr3_nt: TGCGCCAGCAGCCCTACATCGTACCCCGAGACCCAGTACTTC; cdr3_aa: CASSPTSYPETQYF; cdr3_length: 14; clone_size: -; v_call: TRBV4-1; j_call: TRBJ2-5; d_call: -
cdr3_nt: TGTGCCAGCAGCTCATGGTTCGGGCAGTCCAACAATGAGCAGTTCTTC; cdr3_aa: CASSSWFGQSNNEQFF; cdr3_length: 16; clone_size: -; v_call: TRBV7-2; j_call: TRBJ2-1; d_call: -
cdr3_nt: TGTGCCAGCAGCTTGGAACAGGGGGACGAAAAACTGTTTTTT; cdr3_aa: CASSLEQGDEKLFF; cdr3_length: 14; clone_size: -; v_call: TRBV5-5; j_call: TRBJ1-4; d_call: TRBD1
cdr3_nt: TGCGCCAGCAGCTTGGCCTCCTACTCTATGGGGTTCTTC; cdr3_aa: CASSLASYSMGFF; cdr3_length: 13; clone_size: few; v_call: TRBV5-1; j_call: TRBJ2-1; d_call: -
cdr3_nt: TGTGCCAGCAGCCGGATCGGACAGGGTTATGGCGAGCAGTACTTC; cdr3_aa: CASSRIGQGYGEQYF; cdr3_length: 15; clone_size: -; v_call: TRBV11-1; j_call: TRBJ2-7; d_call: TRBD1
cdr3_nt: TGTGCGAGCAGTGCACCTAGCCTGAGGGCCAAGGACACGCAGTACTTC; cdr3_aa: CASSAPSLRAKDTQYF; cdr3_length: 16; clone_size: -; v_call: TRBV27; j_call: TRBJ2-4; d_call: -
cdr3_nt: TGTGCCAGCAATAGGGGGGATAATGAAAAACTGTTTTTT; cdr3_aa: CASNRGDNEKLFF; cdr3_length: 13; clone_size: many; v_call: TRBV6-1; j_call: TRBJ1-4; d_call: -
cdr3_nt: TGCGCCAGCAGCCCGACAGCACTTTCGGCTAGCGGAGCCCTGTACCAAGAGACCCAGTACTTC; cdr3_aa: CASSPTALSASGALYQETQYF; cdr3_length: 21; clone_size: -; v_call: TRBV10-1; j_call: TRBJ2-5; d_call: TRBD2
cdr3_nt: TGTGCCAGCAGTAGACAGGGGTCGGAGACCCAGTACTTC; cdr3_aa: CASSRQGSETQYF; cdr3_length: 13; clone_size: -; v_call: TRBV27; j_call: TRBJ2-5; d_call: TRBD1
cdr3_nt: TGTGCCAGCAGCTTAGATGCTGTGAACACCGGTGAGCAGTTTTTT; cdr3_aa: CASSLDAVNTGEQFF; cdr3_length: 15; clone_size: -; v_call: TRBV7-2; j_call: TRBJ2-2; d_call: -
cdr3_nt: TGTGCCAGCAGCAACAGGGGAGCCAATGAGCAGTTCTTC; cdr3_aa: CASSNRGANEQFF; cdr3_length: 13; clone_size: medium-sized; v_call: TRBV27; j_call: TRBJ2-1; d_call: TRBD1
cdr3_nt: TGTGCCAGCAGTGAAGATGAAAGCAGGCTCAGCAATCAGCCCCAGCATTTT; cdr3_aa: CASSEDESRLSNQPQHF; cdr3_length: 17; clone_size: few; v_call: TRBV6-1; j_call: TRBJ1-5; d_call: -